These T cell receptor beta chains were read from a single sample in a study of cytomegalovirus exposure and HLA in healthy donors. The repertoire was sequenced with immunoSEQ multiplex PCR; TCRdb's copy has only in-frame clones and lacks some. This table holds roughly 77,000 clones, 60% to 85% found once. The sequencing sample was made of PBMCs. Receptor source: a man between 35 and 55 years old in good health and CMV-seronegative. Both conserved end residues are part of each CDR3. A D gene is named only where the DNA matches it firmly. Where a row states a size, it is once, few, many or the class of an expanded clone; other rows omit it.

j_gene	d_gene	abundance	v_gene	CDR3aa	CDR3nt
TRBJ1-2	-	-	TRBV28	CAIRFSGQNYGYTF	TGTGCCATCCGATTCTCGGGACAAAACTATGGCTACACCTTC
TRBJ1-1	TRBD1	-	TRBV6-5	CASSYSMTGGAFF	TGTGCCAGCAGTTACTCCATGACAGGGGGAGCTTTCTTT
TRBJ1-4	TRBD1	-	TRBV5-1	CASSFTTGGGEKLFF	TGCGCCAGCAGCTTTACGACAGGGGGAGGTGAAAAACTGTTTTTT
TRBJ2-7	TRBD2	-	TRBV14	CASSQEGLAIYEQYF	TGTGCCAGCAGCCAAGAGGGACTAGCCATTTACGAGCAGTACTTC
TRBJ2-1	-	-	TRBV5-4	CASSGGALGHEQFF	TGTGCCAGCAGCGGGGGGGCATTGGGGCATGAGCAGTTCTTC
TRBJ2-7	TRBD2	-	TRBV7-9	CASDKRDSYEQYF	TGTGCCAGCGATAAGCGGGATTCATACGAGCAGTACTTC
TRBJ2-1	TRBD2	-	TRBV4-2	CASSRPGAASGSYEQFF	TGTGCCAGCAGCCGACCCGGAGCGGCTAGCGGGAGTTATGAGCAGTTCTTC
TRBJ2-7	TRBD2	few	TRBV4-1	CASSQDRTSGRMGEQYF	TGCGCCAGCAGCCAAGATCGGACTAGCGGGAGAATGGGCGAGCAGTACTTC
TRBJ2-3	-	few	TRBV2	CASPRGLGTWDTQYF	TGTGCCAGCCCGAGGGGGTTGGGGACATGGGATACGCAGTATTTT
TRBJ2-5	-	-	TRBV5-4	CASSLTSWAETQYF	TGTGCCAGCAGCTTAACTAGCTGGGCGGAGACCCAGTACTTC
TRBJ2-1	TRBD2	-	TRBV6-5	CASSYSTGLANEQFF	TGTGCCAGCAGTTACTCGACGGGACTAGCCAATGAGCAGTTCTTC
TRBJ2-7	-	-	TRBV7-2	CASSLHLNEQYF	TGTGCCAGCAGCTTACACCTAAACGAGCAGTACTTC